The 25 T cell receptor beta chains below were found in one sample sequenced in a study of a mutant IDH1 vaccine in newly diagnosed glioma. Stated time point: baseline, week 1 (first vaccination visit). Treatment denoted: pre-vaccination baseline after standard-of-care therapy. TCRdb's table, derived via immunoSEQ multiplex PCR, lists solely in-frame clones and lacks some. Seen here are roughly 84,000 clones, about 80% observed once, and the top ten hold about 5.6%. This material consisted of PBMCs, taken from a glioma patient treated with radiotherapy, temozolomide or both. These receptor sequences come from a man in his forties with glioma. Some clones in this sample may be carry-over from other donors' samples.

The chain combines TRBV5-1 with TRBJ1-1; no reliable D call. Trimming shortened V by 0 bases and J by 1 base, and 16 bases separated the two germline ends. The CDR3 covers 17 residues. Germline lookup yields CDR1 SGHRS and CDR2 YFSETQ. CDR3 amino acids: CASSLGKTIIENTEAFF. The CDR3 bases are TGCGCCAGCAGCTTGGGGAAAACCATAATCGAGAACACTGAAGCTTTCTTT.

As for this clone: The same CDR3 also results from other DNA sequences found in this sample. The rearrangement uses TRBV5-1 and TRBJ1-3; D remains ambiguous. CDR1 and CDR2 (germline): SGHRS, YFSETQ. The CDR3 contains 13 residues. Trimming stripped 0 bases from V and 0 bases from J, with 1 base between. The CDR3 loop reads CASSLGSGNTIYF. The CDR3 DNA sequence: TGCGCCAGCAGCTTGGGCTCTGGAAACACCATATATTTT.

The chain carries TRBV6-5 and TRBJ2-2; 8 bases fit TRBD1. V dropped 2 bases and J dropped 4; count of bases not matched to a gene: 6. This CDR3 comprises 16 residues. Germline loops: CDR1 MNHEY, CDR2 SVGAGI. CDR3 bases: TGTGCCAGCAGTTACCCCAGACAGGGGAGCACCGGGGAGCTGTTTTTT. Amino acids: CASSYPRQGSTGELFF.

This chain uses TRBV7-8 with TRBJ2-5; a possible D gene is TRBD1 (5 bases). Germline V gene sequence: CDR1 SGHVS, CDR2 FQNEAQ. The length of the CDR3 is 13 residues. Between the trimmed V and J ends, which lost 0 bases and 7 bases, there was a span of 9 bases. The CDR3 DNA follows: TGTGCCAGCAGCTTAGCGGGGCAAACGACCCAGTACTTC. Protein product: CASSLAGQTTQYF. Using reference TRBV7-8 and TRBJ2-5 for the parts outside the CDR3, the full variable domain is GAGVSQSPRYKVAKRGQDVALRCDPISGHVSLFWYQQALGQGPEFLTYFQNEAQLDKSGLPSDRFFAERPEGSVSTLKIQRTQQEDSAVYLCASSLAGQTTQYFGPGTRLLVL.

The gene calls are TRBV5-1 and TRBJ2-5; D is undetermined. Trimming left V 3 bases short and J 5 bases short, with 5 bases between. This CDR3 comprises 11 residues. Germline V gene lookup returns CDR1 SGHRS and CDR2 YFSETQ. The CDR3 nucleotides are TGCGCCAGCAGCTCGACCGAGACCCAGTACTTC. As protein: CASSSTETQYF.

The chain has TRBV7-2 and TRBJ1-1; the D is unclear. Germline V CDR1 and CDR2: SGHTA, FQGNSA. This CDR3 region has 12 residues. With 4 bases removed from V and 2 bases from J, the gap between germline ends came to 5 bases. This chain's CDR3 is CASSSSNTEAFF. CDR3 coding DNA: TGTGCCAGCAGCTCTAGTAACACTGAAGCTTTCTTT.

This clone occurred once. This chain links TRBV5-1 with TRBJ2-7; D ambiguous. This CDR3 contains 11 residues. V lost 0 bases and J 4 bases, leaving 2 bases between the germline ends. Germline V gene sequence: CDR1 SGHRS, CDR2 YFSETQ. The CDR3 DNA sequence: TGCGCCAGCAGCTTGGGGTACGAGCAGTACTTC. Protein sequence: CASSLGYEQYF.

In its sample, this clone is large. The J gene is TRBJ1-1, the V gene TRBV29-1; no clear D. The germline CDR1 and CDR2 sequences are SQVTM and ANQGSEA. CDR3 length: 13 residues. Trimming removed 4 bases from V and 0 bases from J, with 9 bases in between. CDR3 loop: CSVVHSLNTEAFF. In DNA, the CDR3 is TGCAGCGTTGTGCACAGCTTGAACACTGAAGCTTTCTTT.

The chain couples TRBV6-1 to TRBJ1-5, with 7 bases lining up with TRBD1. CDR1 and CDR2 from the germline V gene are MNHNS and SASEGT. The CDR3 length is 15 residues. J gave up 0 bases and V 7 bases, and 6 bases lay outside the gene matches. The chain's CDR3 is CASTLGQNSNQPQHF. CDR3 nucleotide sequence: TGTGCCAGCACGTTGGGACAGAATAGCAATCAGCCCCAGCATTTT.

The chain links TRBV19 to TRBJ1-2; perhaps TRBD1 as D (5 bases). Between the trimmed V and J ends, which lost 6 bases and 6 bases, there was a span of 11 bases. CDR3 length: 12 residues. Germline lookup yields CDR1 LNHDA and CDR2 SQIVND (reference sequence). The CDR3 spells CASSPSGHGYTF. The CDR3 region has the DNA TGTGCCAGTAGCCCCTCAGGGCATGGCTACACCTTC.

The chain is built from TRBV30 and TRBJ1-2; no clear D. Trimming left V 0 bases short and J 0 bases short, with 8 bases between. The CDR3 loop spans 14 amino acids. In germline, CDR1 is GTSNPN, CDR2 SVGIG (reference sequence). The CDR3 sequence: CAWSVKVTNYGYTF. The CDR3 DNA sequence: TGTGCCTGGAGTGTAAAGGTTACTAACTATGGCTACACCTTC.

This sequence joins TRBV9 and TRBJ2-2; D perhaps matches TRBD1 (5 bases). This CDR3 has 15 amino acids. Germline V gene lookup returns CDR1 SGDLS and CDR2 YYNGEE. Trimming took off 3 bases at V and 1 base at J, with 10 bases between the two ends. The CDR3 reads CASSEGLGNTGELFF. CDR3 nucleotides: TGTGCCAGCAGCGAGGGGTTAGGGAACACCGGGGAGCTGTTTTTT.

CDR3 sequence reads: CASSLAGTPDTQYF. CDR3 nucleotide sequence: TGTGCCAGCAGCTTAGCCGGGACGCCAGATACGCAGTATTTT. V usage is TRBV13 and J usage is TRBJ2-3; possibly TRBD1 or TRBD2 for D (5 bases each). Looked up from germline, CDR1 is PRHDT and CDR2 is FYEKMQ (reference sequence). V was clipped by 1 base and J by 4 bases, with 9 bases between them. The CDR3 totals 14 residues.

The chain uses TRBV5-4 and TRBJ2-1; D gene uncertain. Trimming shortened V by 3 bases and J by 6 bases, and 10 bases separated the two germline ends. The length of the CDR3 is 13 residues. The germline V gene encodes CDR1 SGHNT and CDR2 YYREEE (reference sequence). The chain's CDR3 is CASSSVAINEQFF. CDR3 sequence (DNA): TGTGCCAGCAGCTCGGTGGCGATCAATGAGCAGTTCTTC.

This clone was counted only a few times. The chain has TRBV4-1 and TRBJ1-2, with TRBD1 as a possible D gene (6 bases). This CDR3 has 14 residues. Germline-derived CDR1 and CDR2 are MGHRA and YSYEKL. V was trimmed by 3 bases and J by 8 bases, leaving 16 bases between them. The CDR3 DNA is TGCGCCAGCAGCCACGAGGGACACCGACGGGGCTACACCTTC. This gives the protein CASSHEGHRRGYTF.

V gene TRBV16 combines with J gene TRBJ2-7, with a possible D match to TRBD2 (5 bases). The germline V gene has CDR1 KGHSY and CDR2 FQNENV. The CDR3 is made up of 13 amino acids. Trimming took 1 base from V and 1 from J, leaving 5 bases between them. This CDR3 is CASSQLASYEQYF. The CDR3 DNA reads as TGTGCCAGCAGCCAATTAGCGTCCTACGAGCAGTACTTC.

CDR3 DNA: TGTGCCAGCAGCTTAGAACGGGGGGAAGGGGACACTGAAGCTTTCTTT. As protein: CASSLERGEGDTEAFF. The chain couples TRBV13 to TRBJ1-1, with D maybe TRBD1 (5 bases). The ends were cut back, 1 base at V and 3 bases at J, with 15 bases in the middle. The CDR3 loop spans 16 amino acids. The germline gives CDR1 PRHDT, CDR2 FYEKMQ (reference sequence).

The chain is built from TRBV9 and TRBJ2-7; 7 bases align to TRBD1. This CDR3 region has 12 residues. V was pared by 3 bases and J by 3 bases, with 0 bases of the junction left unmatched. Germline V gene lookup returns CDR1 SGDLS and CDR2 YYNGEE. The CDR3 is CASSGQGYEQYF. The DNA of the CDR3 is TGTGCCAGCAGCGGACAGGGCTACGAGCAGTACTTC. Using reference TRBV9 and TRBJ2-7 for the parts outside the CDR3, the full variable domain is DSGVTQTPKHLITATGQRVTLRCSPRSGDLSVYWYQQSLDQGLQFLIQYYNGEERAKGNILERFSAQQFPDLHSELNLSSLELGDSALYFCASSGQGYEQYFGPGTRLTVT.

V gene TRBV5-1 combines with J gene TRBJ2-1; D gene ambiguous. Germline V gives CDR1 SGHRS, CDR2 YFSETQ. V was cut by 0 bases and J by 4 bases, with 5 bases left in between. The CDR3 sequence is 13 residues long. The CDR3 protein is CASSLELYNEQFF. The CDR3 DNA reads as TGCGCCAGCAGCTTGGAACTATACAATGAGCAGTTCTTC.

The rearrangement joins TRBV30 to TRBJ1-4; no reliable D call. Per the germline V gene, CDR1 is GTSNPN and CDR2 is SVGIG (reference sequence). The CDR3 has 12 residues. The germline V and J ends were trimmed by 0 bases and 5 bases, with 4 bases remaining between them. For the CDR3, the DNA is TGTGCCTGGAGTGTACGGAATGAAAAACTGTTTTTT. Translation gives CAWSVRNEKLFF. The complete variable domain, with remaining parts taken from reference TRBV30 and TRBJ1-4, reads SQTIHQWPATLVQPVGSPLSLECTVEGTSNPNLYWYRQAAGRGLQLLFYSVGIGQISSEVPQNLSASRPQDRQFILSSKKLLLSDSGFYLCAWSVRNEKLFFGSGTQLSVL.

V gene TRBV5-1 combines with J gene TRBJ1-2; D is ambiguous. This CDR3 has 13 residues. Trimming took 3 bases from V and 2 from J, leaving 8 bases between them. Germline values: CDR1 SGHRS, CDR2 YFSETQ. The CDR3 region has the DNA TGCGCCAGCAGCTCCCTACAGAACTATGGCTACACCTTC. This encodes CASSSLQNYGYTF.

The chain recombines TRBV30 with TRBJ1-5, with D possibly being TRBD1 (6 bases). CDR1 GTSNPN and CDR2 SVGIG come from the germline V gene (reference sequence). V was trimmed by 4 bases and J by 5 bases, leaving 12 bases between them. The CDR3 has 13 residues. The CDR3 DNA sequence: TGTGCCTGGAATTTAGGGGGGCATCAGCCCCAGCATTTT. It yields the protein CAWNLGGHQPQHF. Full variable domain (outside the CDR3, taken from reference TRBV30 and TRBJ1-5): SQTIHQWPATLVQPVGSPLSLECTVEGTSNPNLYWYRQAAGRGLQLLFYSVGIGQISSEVPQNLSASRPQDRQFILSSKKLLLSDSGFYLCAWNLGGHQPQHFGDGTRLSIL.

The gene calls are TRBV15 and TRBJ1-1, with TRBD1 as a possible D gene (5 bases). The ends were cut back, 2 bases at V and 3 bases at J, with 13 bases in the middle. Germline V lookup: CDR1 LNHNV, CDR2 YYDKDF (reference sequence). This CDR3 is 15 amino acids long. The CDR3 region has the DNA TGTGCCACCAGCAGATTAGACCGAGGGGACACTGAAGCTTTCTTT. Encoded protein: CATSRLDRGDTEAFF. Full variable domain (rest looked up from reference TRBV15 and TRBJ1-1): DAMVIQNPRYQVTQFGKPVTLSCSQTLNHNVMYWYQQKSSQAPKLLFHYYDKDFNNEADTPDNFQSRRPNTSFCFLDIRSPGLGDTAMYLCATSRLDRGDTEAFFGQGTRLTVV.

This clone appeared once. The CDR3 DNA sequence: TGTGCCGGGGACAGGTTGGTGGATCAGCCCCAGCATTTT. Translating it yields CAGDRLVDQPQHF. The rearrangement joins TRBV21-1 to TRBJ1-5; the table gives TRBD1 as D, unverified against the DNA. TRBV21-1 is labeled a pseudogene. This CDR3 region has 13 residues.

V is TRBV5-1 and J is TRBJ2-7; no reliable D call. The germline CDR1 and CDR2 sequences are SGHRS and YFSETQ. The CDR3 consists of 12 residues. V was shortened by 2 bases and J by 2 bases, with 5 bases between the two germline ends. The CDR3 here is CASSLTAYEQYF. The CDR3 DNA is TGCGCCAGCAGCTTAACTGCCTACGAGCAGTACTTC.